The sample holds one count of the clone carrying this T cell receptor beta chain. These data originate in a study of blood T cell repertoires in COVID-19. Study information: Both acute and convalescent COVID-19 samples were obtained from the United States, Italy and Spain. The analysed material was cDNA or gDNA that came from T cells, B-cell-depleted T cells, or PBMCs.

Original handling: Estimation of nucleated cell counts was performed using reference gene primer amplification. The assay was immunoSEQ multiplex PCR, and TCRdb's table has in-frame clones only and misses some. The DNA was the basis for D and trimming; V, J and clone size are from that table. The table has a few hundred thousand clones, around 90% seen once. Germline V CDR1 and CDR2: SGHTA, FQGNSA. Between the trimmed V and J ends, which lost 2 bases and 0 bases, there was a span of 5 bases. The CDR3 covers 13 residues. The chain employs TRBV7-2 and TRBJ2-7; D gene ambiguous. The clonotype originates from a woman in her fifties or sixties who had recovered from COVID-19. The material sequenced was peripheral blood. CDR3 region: CASSLPFSYEQYF. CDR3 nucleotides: TGTGCCAGCAGCTTACCCTTCTCCTACGAGCAGTACTTC. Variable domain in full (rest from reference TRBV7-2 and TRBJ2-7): GAGVSQSPSNKVTEKGKDVELRCDPISGHTALYWYRQSLGQGLEFLIYFQGNSAPDKSGLPSDRFSAERTGGSVSTLTIQRTQQEDSAVYLCASSLPFSYEQYFGPGTRLTVT.